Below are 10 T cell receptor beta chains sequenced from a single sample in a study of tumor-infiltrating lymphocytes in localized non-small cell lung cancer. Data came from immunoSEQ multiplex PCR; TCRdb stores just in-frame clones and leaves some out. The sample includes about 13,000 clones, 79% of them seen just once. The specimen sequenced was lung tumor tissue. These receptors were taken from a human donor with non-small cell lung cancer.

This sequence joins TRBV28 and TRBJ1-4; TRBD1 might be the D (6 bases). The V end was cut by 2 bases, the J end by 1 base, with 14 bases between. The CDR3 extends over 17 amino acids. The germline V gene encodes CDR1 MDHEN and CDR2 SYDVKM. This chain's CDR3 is CASSLIAGAQTNEKLFF. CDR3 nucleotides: TGTGCCAGCAGTTTAATAGCGGGGGCGCAAACTAATGAAAAACTGTTTTTT.

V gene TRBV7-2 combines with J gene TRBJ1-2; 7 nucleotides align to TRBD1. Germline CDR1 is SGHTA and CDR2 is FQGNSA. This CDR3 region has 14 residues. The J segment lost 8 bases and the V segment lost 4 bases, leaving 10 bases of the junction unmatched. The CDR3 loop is CASSWDSPIYGYTF. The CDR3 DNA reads TGTGCCAGCAGCTGGGACAGCCCTATATACGGCTACACCTTC.

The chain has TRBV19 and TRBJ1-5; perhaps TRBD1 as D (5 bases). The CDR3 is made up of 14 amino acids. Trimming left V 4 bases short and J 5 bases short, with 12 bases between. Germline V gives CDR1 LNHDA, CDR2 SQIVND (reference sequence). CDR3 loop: CASSNTGGDQPQHF. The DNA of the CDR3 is TGTGCCAGTAGTAATACTGGGGGTGATCAGCCCCAGCATTTT.

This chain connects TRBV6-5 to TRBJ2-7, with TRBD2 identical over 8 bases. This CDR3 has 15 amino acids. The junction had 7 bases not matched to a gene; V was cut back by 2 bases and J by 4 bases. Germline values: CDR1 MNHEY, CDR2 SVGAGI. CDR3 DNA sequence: TGTGCCAGCAGTTACAAGGGCGGGGGGATATACGAGCAGTACTTC. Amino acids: CASSYKGGGIYEQYF.

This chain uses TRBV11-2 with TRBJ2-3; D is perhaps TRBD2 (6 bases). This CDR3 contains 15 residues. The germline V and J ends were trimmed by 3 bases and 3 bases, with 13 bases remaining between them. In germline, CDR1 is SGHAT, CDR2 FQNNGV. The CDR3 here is CASSLDGRGTDTQYF. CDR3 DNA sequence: TGTGCCAGCAGCTTGGACGGGAGAGGGACAGATACGCAGTATTTT.

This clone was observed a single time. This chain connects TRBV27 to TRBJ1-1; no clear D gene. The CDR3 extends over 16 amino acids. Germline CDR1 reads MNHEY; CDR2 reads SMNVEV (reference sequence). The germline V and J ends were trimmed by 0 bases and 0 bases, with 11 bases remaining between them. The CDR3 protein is CASSLSARALNTEAFF. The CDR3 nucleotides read TGTGCCAGCAGTTTATCCGCCCGGGCTTTGAACACTGAAGCTTTCTTT.

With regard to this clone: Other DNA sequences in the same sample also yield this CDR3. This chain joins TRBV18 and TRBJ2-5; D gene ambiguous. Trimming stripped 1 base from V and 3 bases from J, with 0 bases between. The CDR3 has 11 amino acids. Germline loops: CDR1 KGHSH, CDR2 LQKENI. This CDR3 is CASSPQETQYF. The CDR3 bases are TGTGCCAGCTCACCACAAGAGACCCAGTACTTC.

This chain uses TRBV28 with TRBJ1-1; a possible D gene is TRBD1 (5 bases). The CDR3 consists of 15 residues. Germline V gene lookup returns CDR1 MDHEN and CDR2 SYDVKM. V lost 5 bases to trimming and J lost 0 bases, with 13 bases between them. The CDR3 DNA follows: TGTGCCAGCAGTACCGTCAGGGAACTGAACACTGAAGCTTTCTTT. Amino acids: CASSTVRELNTEAFF.

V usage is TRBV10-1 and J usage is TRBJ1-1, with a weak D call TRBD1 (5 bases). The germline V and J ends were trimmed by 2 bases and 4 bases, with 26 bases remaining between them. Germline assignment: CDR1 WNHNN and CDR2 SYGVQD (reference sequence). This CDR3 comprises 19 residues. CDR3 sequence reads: CASSERTPHLDGTATEAFF. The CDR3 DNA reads TGCGCCAGCAGTGAGCGGACACCACATTTAGATGGGACGGCCACTGAAGCTTTCTTT.

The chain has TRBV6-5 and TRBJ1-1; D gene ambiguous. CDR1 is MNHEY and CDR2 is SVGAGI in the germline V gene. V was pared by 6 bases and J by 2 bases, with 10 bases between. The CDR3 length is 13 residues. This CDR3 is CASSRPGNTEAFF. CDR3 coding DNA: TGTGCCAGCAGCAGGCCAGGAAACACTGAAGCTTTCTTT.